The present entry profiles one TCR beta chain with its context. This sample was taken from a study of blood T cell repertoires in COVID-19. Study background: The study drew acute and convalescent COVID-19 samples from the United States, Italy and Spain. The cDNA or gDNA used as material had been derived from T cells, B-cell-depleted T cells, or PBMCs.

Per the original data handling: Reference gene primer amplification gave estimated nucleated cell counts. TCRdb keeps only in-frame clones here, not all; method: immunoSEQ multiplex PCR. D and trimming come from the DNA, and the V and J calls and clone size come from that table. This table holds 250,000 to 400,000 clones, approximately 90% found once. V dropped 0 bases and J dropped 0 bases, with 5 bases sitting between them. CDR3 length equals 14 residues. CDR1 MNHEY and CDR2 SVGEGT come from the germline V gene. The material sequenced was peripheral blood. This chain connects TRBV6-2 or TRBV6-3 to TRBJ1-1; D is uncertain. This TCR was recovered from a woman aged 30 to 39 with COVID-19, enrolled during active disease. The CDR3, as DNA: TGTGCCAGCAGTTACTCCCGGGTGAACACTGAAGCTTTCTTT. Translated, it gives CASSYSRVNTEAFF.